Below are 27 T cell receptor beta chains sequenced from a single sample in a study of tumor and adjacent non-tumor tissue in lung cancer. A modified ARM-PCR protocol with three rounds of nested PCR amplified TCRbeta. From the multiplex PCR reads, TCRdb called clonotypes with MiXCR, one entry per CDR3 protein. The sample lists approximately 82,000 distinct CDR3 sequences, around 76% occurring once. RNA was extracted from bulk tissue without any cell sorting. More than 3 cm separated this lung sample from the edge of the tumor. Sequencing used distant non-tumor lung tissue. These receptor sequences come from a man in his 70s with non-small cell lung cancer.

Of note for this clonotype: A much larger clone lies one base from this, so it may be a read error. This chain connects TRBV5-6 to TRBJ2-1; D could derive from TRBD1 or TRBD2 (5 bases each). The V and J ends lost 4 bases and 4 bases respectively, with 18 bases between them. CDR3 length equals 16 residues. The germline gives CDR1 SGHDT, CDR2 YYEEEE. CDR3 nucleotide sequence: TGTGCCAGCAGCCGCGTGGGAAGGGGCGGGTACAATGAGCAGTTCTTC. Amino acids: CASSRVGRGGYNEQFF.

Comment on this clonotype: This CDR3 fails to terminate in the conserved phenylalanine or tryptophan, so it likely reflects a read error. This sequence joins TRBV6-1 and TRBJ2-1; 10 positions agree with TRBD1. The germline gives CDR1 MNHNS, CDR2 SASEGT. The CDR3 runs 15 residues. The V segment lost 6 bases and the J segment 8 bases; nucleotides outside the gene matches: 10. The CDR3 reads CASRYRDRGYDEQFL. CDR3 coding DNA: TGTGCCAGCAGGTACCGGGACAGGGGATATGATGAGCAGTTCTTA.

As regards this clonotype: At one end the junction does not follow the germline gene, possibly because of a read error. The chain uses TRBV5-6 and TRBJ2-3; 10 bases are shared with TRBD1. The CDR3 is made up of 14 amino acids. Germline V gene lookup returns CDR1 SGHDT and CDR2 YYEEEE. This chain's CDR3 is CARSHGTGVDKQYF. As DNA, the CDR3 is TGTGCCAGAAGCCATGGGACAGGGGTAGATAAGCAGTATTTT.

For this clonotype: This sequence may be a read error, since a much larger clone differs from it by one base. The rearrangement links TRBV5-4 to TRBJ2-7; 9 bases align to TRBD1. Germline CDR1 and CDR2: SGHNT and YYREEE (reference sequence). Trimming cost V 6 bases and J 5 bases; bases outside gene matches: 9. This CDR3 contains 14 residues. The CDR3 DNA follows: TGTGCCAGCAACTCCGGGACAGGGCTTCACGAGCAGTACTTC. Protein: CASNSGTGLHEQYF.

Comments on this clonotype: The junction and the germline gene differ at one end; a read error may be behind it. The chain recombines TRBV5-4 with TRBJ1-6; D uncertain. Germline V gene data show CDR1 as SGHNT and CDR2 as YYREEE (reference sequence). The CDR3 covers 13 residues. The CDR3 spells CASSPPVGSPLLF. The CDR3 bases are TGTGCCAGCAGCCCTCCGGTCGGTTCACCCCTCCTCTTT.

The rearrangement joins TRBV5-6 to TRBJ2-5; 9 positions agree with TRBD2. The better agreement between TRBJ2-1 and the DNA end casts doubt on the J call. This CDR3 has 15 amino acids. The germline V gene has CDR1 SGHDT and CDR2 YYEEEE. The CDR3 region has the DNA TGTGCCAGCAGTTTGATTAGCGGGGGTCAAGAGACCCAGTTCTTC. Its protein product is CASSLISGGQETQFF.

Worth noting for this clonotype: Germline is not matched at one junction end, which may reflect a read error. The chain carries TRBV4-3 and TRBJ2-1, with D unresolved. Germline V gives CDR1 LGHNA, CDR2 YSLEER. CDR3 length equals 14 residues. CDR3 sequence: CASSQEFGVNEQFF. CDR3 coding DNA: TGCGCCAGCAGCCAAGAGTTTGGAGTGAATGAACAGTTCTTC.

The genes are TRBV4-1 and TRBJ1-1; D gene unclear. The CDR3 is 13 residues long. Per the germline V gene, CDR1 is MGHRA and CDR2 is YSYEKL. V lost 5 bases and J 7 bases, leaving 14 bases between the germline ends. The CDR3 protein is CASSTHGGSEAFF. The DNA for the CDR3 is TGCGCCAGCAGCACCCACGGTGGCAGTGAAGCTTTCTTT.

This clonotype came up once. One end of the junction does not line up with germline, which may come from a read error. CDR3: CASSRTLAGDGGEQYF. The CDR3 DNA follows: TGCGCCAGCAGCCGGACACTAGCGGGAGATGGGGGCGAGCAGTACTTT. J is TRBJ2-7 and V is TRBV4-1; 11 bases map to TRBD2. CDR1 MGHRA and CDR2 YSYEKL come from the germline V gene. The CDR3 consists of 16 residues.

On this clonotype: Sequence at one end of the junction differs from germline and may be a read error. Here the CDR3 reads CASTRRWAFTEAFF. CDR3 nucleotides: TGTGCCAGCACGCGGAGGTGGGCGTTCACTGAAGCTTTCTTC. The rearrangement joins TRBV11-3 to TRBJ1-1; no definite D call. The CDR3 runs to 14 residues. CDR1 is SGHNT and CDR2 is YENEEA in the germline V gene.

As for this clonotype: One end of the junction is discordant with germline, which a read error may explain. The chain joins TRBV29-1 to TRBJ2-2; TRBD2 aligns across 16 bases. There are 15 residues in the CDR3. Germline V gene sequence: CDR1 SQVTM, CDR2 ANQGSEA. CDR3 DNA: TGCAGCGTGGGACTAGCGGGGGGGTACTCCGGGGACCTGTTTTTT. The encoded protein is CSVGLAGGYSGDLFF.

Concerning this clonotype itself: Mismatch with germline at one junction end may stem from a read error. The rearrangement uses TRBV10-3 and TRBJ2-7; D is perhaps TRBD1 (5 bases). The germline CDR1 and CDR2 sequences are ENHRY and SYGVKD. This CDR3 region has 13 residues. As DNA, the CDR3 is TGTGCCATCGGTGGGCAGGGTCAGGACGAGCAGAACTTC. This sequence encodes CAIGGQGQDEQNF.

A word on this clonotype: One junction end does not reproduce the germline sequence, and a read error may be involved. CDR3 protein: CSTREFLEQYF. The CDR3 DNA sequence: TGCAGTACTAGGGAATTTCTCGAGCAGTACTTC. This sequence joins TRBV20-1 and TRBJ2-7, with D possibly being TRBD2 (5 bases). Germline loops: CDR1 DFQATT, CDR2 SNEGSKA (reference sequence). The CDR3 covers 11 residues.

The V call is TRBV6-5, the J call TRBJ2-6; 12 bases match TRBD1. Trimming at V came to 4 bases and at J to 17 bases, leaving 18 bases not matched to a gene. CDR1 and CDR2 (germline): MNHEY, SVGAGI. The CDR3 totals 17 residues. For the CDR3, the DNA is TGTGCCAGCAGTTCCGGGACAGGGGGCCCTGGGGCCAACGACATGACTTTC. Translating it yields CASSSGTGGPGANDMTF.

This clonotype was seen only a few times. Given the absence of the conserved phenylalanine or tryptophan at the CDR3 end, a read error is likely. The J gene is TRBJ2-7, the V gene TRBV29-1, with 9 bases lining up with TRBD2. Unmatched junction bases numbered 7, after V lost 4 bases and J lost 6 bases. Per germline, CDR1 SQVTM and CDR2 ANQGSEA. This CDR3 region has 13 residues. CDR3 nucleotides: TGCAGCGTTGTGTTACTAGCGGGCGGCGAGCAGTACTTA. Residues: CSVVLLAGGEQYL.

Concerning this clonotype: Its ends do not fully match the called genes, so a read error is possible. This chain links TRBV4-1 with TRBJ2-7; D might be TRBD2 (5 bases). Germline CDR1 and CDR2: MGHRA and YSYEKL. The CDR3 loop spans 14 amino acids. CDR3 DNA sequence: TGCGCCAGCAGCCAAGCACGGGATGGTTACGTGCGGTATTTC. Its protein product is CASSQARDGYVRYF.

This clonotype has more than one count but fewer than ten. A much larger clone differs by one base, so this may be a read error. The chain combines TRBV6-6 with TRBJ2-2; the D gene is possibly TRBD1 (6 bases). The length of the CDR3 is 15 residues. Germline V gene data show CDR1 as MNHNY and CDR2 as SVGAGI (reference sequence). The CDR3 loop is CATSTRTVNTGELFF. In DNA form, the CDR3 reads TGTGCCACCAGTACCCGGACAGTGAACACCGGGGAGCTGTTTTTT.

This clonotype was detected only a few times. Here the CDR3 DNA reads TGCAGTGCTATTTACAGGGGAGGGTATGGCTACACCTTC. Protein product: CSAIYRGGYGYTF. The rearrangement joins TRBV20-1 to TRBJ1-2, with 7 bases lining up with TRBD1. The CDR3 is made up of 13 amino acids. V lost 4 bases and J lost 5; bases outside the gene matches: 7. Germline-derived CDR1 and CDR2 are DFQATT and SNEGSKA (reference sequence).

Remarks on this clonotype: The junction differs from germline at one of its ends, possibly a read error. The genes are TRBV11-2 and TRBJ2-7, with D tentatively TRBD2 (7 bases). There are 15 residues in the CDR3. Germline assignment: CDR1 SGHAT and CDR2 FQNNGV. CDR3 in DNA: TGTGTCAGCAGCTTAGACCCGGGGGGCAAGTACGAGCAGTACTTC. Translated: CVSSLDPGGKYEQYF.

This clonotype was observed many times. The chain employs TRBV30 and TRBJ2-1, with 7 bases lining up with TRBD2. Looked up from germline, CDR1 is GTSNPN and CDR2 is SVGIG (reference sequence). V was pared by 1 base and J by 8 bases, with 5 bases of the junction left unmatched. CDR3 size: 13 residues. For the CDR3, the DNA is TGTGCCTGGAGTGAAGGACTAGAGGATGAGCAGTTCTTC. Protein product: CAWSEGLEDEQFF.

For this clonotype: Sequence at one end of the junction differs from germline and may be a read error. The chain recombines TRBV4-3 with TRBJ2-2; tentatively, D is TRBD1 or TRBD2 (6 bases each). This CDR3 spans 17 amino acids. Germline CDR1 is LGHNA and CDR2 is YSLEER. The CDR3 coding sequence is TGCGCCAGCATCCAAGAGGGGGGATTGCAGAACACCGGGGAGCTGTTTTTT. This sequence encodes CASIQEGGLQNTGELFF.

Only one count was recorded for this clonotype. This may be a read error: a much more frequent sequence differs by one nucleotide. The chain is built from TRBV12-3 or TRBV12-4 and TRBJ2-2; possible D gene TRBD2, 6 bases. The CDR3 extends over 15 amino acids. The CDR3 reads CASTLAEGKTGELFF. The CDR3 coding sequence is TGTGCCAGCACTTTAGCGGAGGGGAAAACCGGGGAGCTGTTTTTT.

This clonotype has only a few counts. This chain uses TRBV28 with TRBJ1-2; D is possibly TRBD1 (6 bases). The germline gives CDR1 MDHEN, CDR2 SYDVKM. With 3 bases removed from V and 8 bases from J, the gap between germline ends came to 16 bases. CDR3 size: 14 residues. DNA for the CDR3: TGTGCCAGCAGTTTTCCCACAGGGAAGGGAGGCTACACCTTC. It yields the protein CASSFPTGKGGYTF.

This rearrangement joins TRBV11-2 to TRBJ2-2, with D hard to call. The germline V gene has CDR1 SGHAT and CDR2 FQNNGV. The CDR3 consists of 15 residues. Trimming removed 5 bases at V and 7 bases at J, with 17 bases between. This CDR3 is CASSIHVVADGELFF. The CDR3 nucleotides are TGTGCCAGCAGCATACACGTGGTGGCTGACGGGGAGCTGTTTTTT. Looking up the rest from reference TRBV11-2 and TRBJ2-2 gives the full variable domain: EAGVAQSPRYKIIEKRQSVAFWCNPISGHATLYWYQQILGQGPKLLIQFQNNGVVDDSQLPKDRFSAERLKGVDSTLKIQPAKLEDSAVYLCASSIHVVADGELFFGEGSRLTVL.

V and J are TRBV11-3 and TRBJ2-7; TRBD1 aligns across 7 bases. Germline V gene data show CDR1 as SGHNT and CDR2 as YENEEA. V was clipped by 5 bases and J by 8 bases; unmatched bases: 9. The CDR3 loop spans 13 amino acids. The CDR3: CASSTGVSYQQYF. The CDR3 bases are TGTGCCAGCAGCACAGGGGTTTCATACCAGCAGTACTTC.

Comments on this clonotype: At one of its ends the junction is not consistent with the germline gene, which may arise from a read error. The rearrangement uses TRBV10-2 and TRBJ2-5, with D perhaps matching TRBD2 (6 bases). The CDR3 spans 14 residues. CDR1 is WSHSY, CDR2 SAAADI, per germline. The CDR3 DNA is TGCGCCAGCAGGACGGGACTGATCCTAGAGACCCATTACTTC. Translation: CASRTGLILETHYF.

This clonotype was counted a few times. The genes are TRBV11-2 and TRBJ2-2, with D unclear. The V gene's germline CDR1 is SGHAT and CDR2 FQNNGV. CDR3 length equals 16 residues. Trimming left V 9 bases short and J 0 bases short, with 17 bases between. The DNA for the CDR3 is TGTGCCAGTAGCCCAGCTAGACTTACGAACACCGGGGAGCTGTTTTTT. The encoded protein is CASSPARLTNTGELFF.